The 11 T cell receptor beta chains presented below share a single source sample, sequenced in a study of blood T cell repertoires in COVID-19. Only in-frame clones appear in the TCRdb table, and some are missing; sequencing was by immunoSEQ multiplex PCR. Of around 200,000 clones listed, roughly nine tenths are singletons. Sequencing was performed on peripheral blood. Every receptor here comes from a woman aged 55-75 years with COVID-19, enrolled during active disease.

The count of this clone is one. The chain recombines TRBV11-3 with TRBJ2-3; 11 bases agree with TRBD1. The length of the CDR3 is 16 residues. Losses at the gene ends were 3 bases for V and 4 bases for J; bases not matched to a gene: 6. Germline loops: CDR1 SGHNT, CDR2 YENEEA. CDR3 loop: CASSFRTGGFADTQYF. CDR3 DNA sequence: TGTGCCAGCAGCTTCAGGACAGGGGGCTTTGCAGATACGCAGTATTTT.

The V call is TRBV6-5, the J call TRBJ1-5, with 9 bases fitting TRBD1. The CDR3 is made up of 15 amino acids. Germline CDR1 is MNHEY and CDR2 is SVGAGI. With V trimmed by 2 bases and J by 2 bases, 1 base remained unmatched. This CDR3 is CASSYRTGGNQPQHF. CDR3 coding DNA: TGTGCCAGCAGTTACAGGACAGGGGGCAATCAGCCCCAGCATTTT.

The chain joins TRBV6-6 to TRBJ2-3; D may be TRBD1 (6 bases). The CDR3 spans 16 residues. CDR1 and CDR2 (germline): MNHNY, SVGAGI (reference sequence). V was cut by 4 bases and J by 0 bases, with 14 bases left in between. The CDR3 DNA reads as TGTGCCAGCAGTTCGACAGGAGTAGCTAGCACAGATACGCAGTATTTT. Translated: CASSSTGVASTDTQYF.

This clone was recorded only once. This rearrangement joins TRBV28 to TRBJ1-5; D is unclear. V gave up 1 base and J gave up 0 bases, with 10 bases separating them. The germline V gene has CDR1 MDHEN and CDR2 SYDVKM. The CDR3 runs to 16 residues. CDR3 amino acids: CASSLLRFYSNQPQHF. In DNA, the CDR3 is TGTGCCAGCAGTTTATTGAGGTTCTATAGCAATCAGCCCCAGCATTTT.

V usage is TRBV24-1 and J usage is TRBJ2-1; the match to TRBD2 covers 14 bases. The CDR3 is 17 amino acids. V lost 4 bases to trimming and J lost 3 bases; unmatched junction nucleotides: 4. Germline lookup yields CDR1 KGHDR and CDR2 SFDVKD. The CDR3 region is CATSEQGLAGDYNEQFF. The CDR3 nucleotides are TGTGCCACCAGTGAGCAGGGACTAGCGGGAGACTACAATGAGCAGTTCTTC.

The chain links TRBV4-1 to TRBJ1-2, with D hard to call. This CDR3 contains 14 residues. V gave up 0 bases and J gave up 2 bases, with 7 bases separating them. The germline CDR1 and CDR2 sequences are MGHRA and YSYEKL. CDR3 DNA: TGCGCCAGCAGCCAAGAAAACGGGAACTATGGCTACACCTTC. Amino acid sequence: CASSQENGNYGYTF.

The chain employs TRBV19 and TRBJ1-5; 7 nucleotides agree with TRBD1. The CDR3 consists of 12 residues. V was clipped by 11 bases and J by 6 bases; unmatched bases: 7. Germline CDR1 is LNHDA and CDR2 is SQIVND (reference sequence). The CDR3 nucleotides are TGTGCCCCGAAAGGGGGCCCTCAGCCCCAGCATTTT. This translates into CAPKGGPQPQHF. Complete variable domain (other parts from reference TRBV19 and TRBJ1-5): DGGITQSPKYLFRKEGQNVTLSCEQNLNHDAMYWYRQDPGQGLRLIYYSQIVNDFQKGDIAEGYSVSREKKESFPLTVTSAQKNPTAFYLCAPKGGPQPQHFGDGTRLSIL.

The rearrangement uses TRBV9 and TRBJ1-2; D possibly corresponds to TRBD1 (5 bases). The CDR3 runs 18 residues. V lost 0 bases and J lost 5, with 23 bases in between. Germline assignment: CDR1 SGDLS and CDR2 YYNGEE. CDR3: CASSVVAEPGIIPYGYTF. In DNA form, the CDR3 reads TGTGCCAGCAGCGTAGTTGCGGAACCAGGGATTATCCCTTATGGCTACACCTTC.

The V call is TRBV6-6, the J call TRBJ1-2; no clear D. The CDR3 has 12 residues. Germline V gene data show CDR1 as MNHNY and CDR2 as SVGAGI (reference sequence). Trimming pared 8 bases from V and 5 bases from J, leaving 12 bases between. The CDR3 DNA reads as TGTGCCAGCGGCTCGGCAGGTTATGGCTACACCTTC. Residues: CASGSAGYGYTF.

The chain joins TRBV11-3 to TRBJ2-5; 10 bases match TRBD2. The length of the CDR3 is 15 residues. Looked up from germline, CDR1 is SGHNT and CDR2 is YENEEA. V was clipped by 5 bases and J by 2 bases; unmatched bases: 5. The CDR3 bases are TGTGCCAGCAGCATCAGCGGGAGGGTTCAAGAGACCCAGTACTTC. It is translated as CASSISGRVQETQYF.

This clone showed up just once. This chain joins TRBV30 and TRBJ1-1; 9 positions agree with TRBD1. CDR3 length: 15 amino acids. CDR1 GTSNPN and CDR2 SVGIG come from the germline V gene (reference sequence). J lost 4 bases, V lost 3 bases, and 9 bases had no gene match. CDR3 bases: TGTGCCTGGAGCCCAAGCGGGACAGGGCGCACTGAAGCTTTCTTT. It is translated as CAWSPSGTGRTEAFF.